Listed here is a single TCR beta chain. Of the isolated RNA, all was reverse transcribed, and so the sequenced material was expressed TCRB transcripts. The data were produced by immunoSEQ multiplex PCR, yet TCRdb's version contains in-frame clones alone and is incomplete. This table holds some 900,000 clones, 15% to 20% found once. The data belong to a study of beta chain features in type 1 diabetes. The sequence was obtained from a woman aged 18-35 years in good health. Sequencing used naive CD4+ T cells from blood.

CDR3 amino acids: CASSVIGKKNNEQFF. For the CDR3, the DNA is TGTGCCAGCAGCGTTATTGGCAAGAAGAACAATGAGCAGTTCTTC. The rearrangement joins TRBV9 to TRBJ2-1; D uncertain. The germline CDR1 and CDR2 sequences are SGDLS and YYNGEE. This CDR3 contains 15 residues. V was clipped by 2 bases and J by 5 bases, with 14 bases between them. The variable domain in full, completed from reference TRBV9 and TRBJ2-1, reads DSGVTQTPKHLITATGQRVTLRCSPRSGDLSVYWYQQSLDQGLQFLIQYYNGEERAKGNILERFSAQQFPDLHSELNLSSLELGDSALYFCASSVIGKKNNEQFFGPGTRLTVL.